The source of this TCR beta chain is a study of T cells in Graves' hyperthyroidism and ophthalmopathy. The cohort's ophthalmopathy patients, a group with duration under 3 months, had a Clinical Activity Score of at least 3 and a NOSPECS grade of at least 4. The source of the PBMCs was approximately 10 ml of fresh peripheral blood. TCR beta CDR3 region amplification was performed from RNA transcripts. The primer set for the first-round RT-PCR of the TCR CDR3 was HTBI. TCRdb passed the multiplex PCR reads through MiXCR, listing each CDR3 protein once. Of 500,000 to 600,000 distinct CDR3 sequences listed, around 20% were seen once; the top ten hold approximately 48%. This CDR3 spans 15 amino acids. Trimming cost V 5 bases and J 0 bases, with 12 bases left between them. This clonotype was observed many times.

Material: blood. This TCR came from a man aged 40-49 years with Graves' ophthalmopathy. The chain uses TRBV12-3 or TRBV12-4 and TRBJ2-3, with unresolved D. This CDR3 reads CASSPHGQSTDTQYF. The CDR3 nucleotides read TGTGCCAGCAGTCCCCATGGCCAGAGCACAGATACGCAGTATTTT.